The clone carrying this T cell receptor (beta chain) turned up a few times. Trimming left V 2 bases short and J 4 bases short, with 11 bases between. The V gene's germline CDR1 is MDHEN and CDR2 SYDVKM. The CDR3 is made up of 14 amino acids. Original analysis: Quantification of nucleated cells was approximated via reference gene primer amplification. Here immunoSEQ multiplex PCR was the method, and the copy in TCRdb shows in-frame clones only, minus some. V, J and clone size were drawn from that table, and D and trimming were deduced from the DNA. The sample holds about 87,000 clones, roughly 89% seen once. This entry comes from a study of blood T cell repertoires in COVID-19. The wider study: Specimens from acute and convalescent COVID-19 originated in the United States, Italy and Spain. From T cells, B-cell-depleted T cells, or PBMCs came the material, which was cDNA or gDNA.

Material: peripheral blood. The rearrangement uses TRBV28 and TRBJ1-1; D is undetermined. The TCR comes from a woman of 80 years or more with active COVID-19. For the CDR3, the DNA is TGTGCCAGCAGTTTAGCTGGAGACGTCACTGAAGCTTTCTTT. Translated: CASSLAGDVTEAFF.